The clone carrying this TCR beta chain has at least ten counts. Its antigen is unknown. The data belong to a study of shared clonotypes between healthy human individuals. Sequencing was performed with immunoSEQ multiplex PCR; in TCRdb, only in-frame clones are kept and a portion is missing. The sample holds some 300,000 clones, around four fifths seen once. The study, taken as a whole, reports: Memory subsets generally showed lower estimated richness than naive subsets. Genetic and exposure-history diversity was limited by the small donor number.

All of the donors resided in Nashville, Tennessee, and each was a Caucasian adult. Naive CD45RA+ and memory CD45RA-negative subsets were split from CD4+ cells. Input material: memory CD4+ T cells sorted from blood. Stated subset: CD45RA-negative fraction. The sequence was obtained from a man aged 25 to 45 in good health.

CDR3 amino acids: CASSRTYEQYF. The CDR3 DNA reads as TGTGCCAGCAGCAGGACCTACGAGCAGTACTTC. This sequence joins TRBV13 and TRBJ2-7, with unresolved D. V was trimmed by 5 bases and J by 2 bases, leaving 4 bases between them. The germline gives CDR1 PRHDT, CDR2 FYEKMQ (reference sequence). The CDR3 covers 11 residues. Together with reference TRBV13 and TRBJ2-7, the CDR3 gives the full variable domain: AAGVIQSPRHLIKEKRETATLKCYPIPRHDTVYWYQQGPGQDPQFLISFYEKMQSDKGSIPDRFSAQQFSDYHSELNMSSLELGDSALYFCASSRTYEQYFGPGTRLTVT.